This T cell receptor beta chain stems from a study of metastatic and nonmetastatic thyroid tumors. Across the study: It was across blood and tumor or nodule tissue from malignant and benign thyroid patients that repertoires were compared. The study, taken as a whole, reports: Compared with benign nodules, malignant thyroid tumors were reported to have significantly higher TCR beta diversity in both blood and tumor.

Among the patients, none had received any treatment before thyroid surgery. This clone showed up just a few times. Its antigen is unknown. TCRdb re-analyzed the PCR reads through MiXCR. Here the sample spans 4,900 or so clones, approximately 30% being singletons. Sequenced input: adjacent normal tissue. This clonotype was obtained from a female donor with papillary thyroid cancer or a benign thyroid nodule (not recorded which). Some clones in this sample may be carry-over from other donors' samples.

CDR3 nucleotide sequence: TGTGCCAGCAGCATCTATAGTGGTGGCTACACCTTC. This codes for CASSIYSGGYTF. The chain uses TRBV7-2 and TRBJ1-2; D is undetermined. This CDR3 is 12 amino acids long. V lost 5 bases and J 7 bases, leaving 11 bases between the germline ends. Germline V gives CDR1 SGHTA, CDR2 FQGNSA.